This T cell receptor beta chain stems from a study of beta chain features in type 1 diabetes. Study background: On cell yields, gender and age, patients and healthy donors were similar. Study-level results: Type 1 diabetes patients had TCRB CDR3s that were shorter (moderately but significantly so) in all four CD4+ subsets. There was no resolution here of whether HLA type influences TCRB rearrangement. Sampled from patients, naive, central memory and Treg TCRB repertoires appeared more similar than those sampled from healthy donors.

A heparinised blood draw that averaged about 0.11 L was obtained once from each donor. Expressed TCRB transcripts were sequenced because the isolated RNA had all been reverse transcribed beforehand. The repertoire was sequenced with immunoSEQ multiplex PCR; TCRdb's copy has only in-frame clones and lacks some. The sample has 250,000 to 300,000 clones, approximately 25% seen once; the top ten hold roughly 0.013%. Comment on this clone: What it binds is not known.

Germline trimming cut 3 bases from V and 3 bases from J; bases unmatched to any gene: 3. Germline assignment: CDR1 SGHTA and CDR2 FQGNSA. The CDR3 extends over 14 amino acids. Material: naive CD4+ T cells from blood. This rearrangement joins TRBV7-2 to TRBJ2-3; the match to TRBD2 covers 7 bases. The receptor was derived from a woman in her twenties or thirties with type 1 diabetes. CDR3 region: CASSFSGGTDTQYF. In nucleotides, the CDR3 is TGTGCCAGCAGCTTCTCGGGAGGAACAGATACGCAGTATTTT. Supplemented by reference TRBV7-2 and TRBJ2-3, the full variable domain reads GAGVSQSPSNKVTEKGKDVELRCDPISGHTALYWYRQSLGQGLEFLIYFQGNSAPDKSGLPSDRFSAERTGGSVSTLTIQRTQQEDSAVYLCASSFSGGTDTQYFGPGTRLTVL.